A single sample is the source of the 5 T cell receptor beta chains below, sequenced in a study of human T cells and chemical hapten exposure. TCRdb fed the RACE reads into MiXCR, producing one record per CDR3 protein. The repertoire holds tens of thousands of distinct CDR3 sequences, with 11% as singletons. The sample's time point: patch test 3, about 24 weeks after DPC sensitization. The sample's treatment: therapeutic diphenylcyclopropenone sensitization with weekly scalp DPC. The sample in question was whole blood, obtained in connection with sensitization to the hapten diphenylcyclopropenone (DPC). The receptor source for this set is a woman in her forties or fifties with alopecia areata. Some clones in this sample may be carry-over from other donors' samples.

V is TRBV6-2 or TRBV6-3 and J is TRBJ2-1; 13 bases are a match to TRBD2. After removal of 10 bases from V and 7 bases from J, the junction contained 7 bases not matched to a gene. Germline-derived CDR1 and CDR2 are MNHEY and SVGEGT. The CDR3 contains 14 residues. The CDR3 nucleotides are TGTGCCACCAAGACTAGCGGGAGGTTGAATGAGCAGTTCTTC. This translates into CATKTSGRLNEQFF.

The chain combines TRBV5-1 with TRBJ2-3; the match to TRBD2 covers 8 bases. Trimming at V came to 4 bases and at J to 6 bases, leaving 7 bases not matched to a gene. The CDR3 runs 14 residues. From germline, CDR1 is SGHRS and CDR2 YFSETQ. The CDR3 reads CASSLSGMSDTQYF. CDR3 nucleotides: TGCGCCAGCAGCCTTAGCGGGATGTCCGATACGCAGTATTTT.

The chain couples TRBV5-5 to TRBJ2-7, with 12 bases matching TRBD2. J was trimmed by 3 bases and V by 4 bases; bases with no gene match: 5. Germline V gene sequence: CDR1 SGHKS, CDR2 YYEKEE (reference sequence). This CDR3 spans 15 amino acids. CDR3 coding DNA: TGTGCCAGCAGCGGGACTAGCGGGCTGCTCTACGAGCAGTACTTC. Translation: CASSGTSGLLYEQYF.

This clonotype has a handful of counts. This chain links TRBV12-2 with TRBJ1-1; TRBD1 was called by the table and not checked on the DNA. TRBV12-2 is assigned pseudogene status. The CDR3 is 17 residues long. The CDR3 loop is CASRLAAPMIMNTEAFF. DNA for the CDR3: TGTGCAAGTCGCTTAGCCGCCCCCATGATAATGAACACTGAAGCTTTCTTT.

This clonotype was detected ten times or more. The gene calls are TRBV28 and TRBJ1-5, with 7 bases identical to TRBD1. The germline V gene encodes CDR1 MDHEN and CDR2 SYDVKM. The CDR3 totals 17 residues. V gave up 6 bases and J gave up 0 bases; unmatched junction bases: 11. The CDR3 nucleotides read TGTGCCAGCAGGCCCGGTGGAGGGGGCCGTAGCAATCAGCCCCAGCATTTT. Translation: CASRPGGGGRSNQPQHF.